Listed below are T cell receptor beta chains from one sample, sequenced in a study of shared clonotypes between healthy human individuals. Assay: immunoSEQ multiplex PCR; the TCRdb copy retains only in-frame clones and omits some. The repertoire holds 850,000 to 1,200,000 clones, with 65% to 75% as singletons. Sequenced input: memory CD4+ T cells sorted from blood. All receptors derive from a man between 18 and 29 years old in good health. The CDR3 runs from the conserved cysteine through the conserved F or W. The D gene is left open where the match is weak. Size is omitted from some rows. Given values are once, few, many or a class for expanded clones.

d_call,j_call,clone_size,v_call,cdr3_aa,cdr3_nt
TRBD2,TRBJ2-3,-,TRBV27,CASSLSGTSGGSTDTQYF,TGTGCCAGCAGTTTATCGGGGACTAGCGGGGGGTCCACAGATACGCAGTATTTT
TRBD2,TRBJ2-7,-,TRBV11-2,CASSLDRPAGGRYEQYF,TGTGCCAGCAGCTTAGATCGGCCAGCGGGGGGGCGTTACGAGCAGTACTTC
-,TRBJ1-6,-,TRBV19,CASSVGQFYNSPLHF,TGTGCCAGTAGTGTAGGACAGTTCTATAATTCACCCCTCCACTTT
-,TRBJ1-1,-,TRBV5-3,CARSFPQGPEAFF,TGTGCCAGAAGCTTCCCACAGGGACCTGAAGCTTTCTTT
-,TRBJ1-2,-,TRBV25-1,CASHQIFSGYTF,TGTGCCAGCCACCAGATTTTCAGTGGCTACACCTTC
-,TRBJ2-1,-,TRBV7-2,CASSLAAGWNEQFF,TGTGCCAGCAGCTTAGCGGCAGGGTGGAATGAGCAGTTCTTC
-,TRBJ1-5,-,TRBV7-2,CASSLRGAGNQPQHF,TGTGCCAGCAGCTTAAGGGGGGCTGGCAATCAGCCCCAGCATTTT
TRBD1,TRBJ2-7,once,TRBV7-2,CASSLVGTGVVYEQYF,TGTGCCAGCAGCTTAGTGGGGACAGGGGTAGTGTACGAGCAGTACTTC
TRBD1,TRBJ1-5,-,TRBV6-5,CASRGTGSQPQHF,TGTGCCAGCAGAGGGACAGGGAGTCAGCCCCAGCATTTT
-,TRBJ2-1,-,TRBV11-2,CASSLDGYSGNEQFF,TGTGCCAGCAGCTTAGACGGGTACTCCGGCAATGAGCAGTTCTTC
TRBD1,TRBJ2-1,-,TRBV4-3,CASSLGQGARNEQFF,TGCGCCAGCAGCCTCGGACAGGGGGCGCGCAATGAGCAGTTCTTC
TRBD2,TRBJ2-1,-,TRBV4-1,CASSQALAGYNEQFF,TGCGCCAGCAGCCAAGCACTAGCGGGGTACAATGAGCAGTTCTTC
-,TRBJ2-2,-,TRBV27,CASSLRFGGDGTGELFF,TGTGCCAGCAGTTTAAGATTCGGAGGGGACGGCACCGGGGAGCTGTTTTTT
TRBD1,TRBJ1-5,few,TRBV9,CASSDGQGGNQPQHF,TGTGCCAGCAGCGACGGACAGGGGGGCAATCAGCCCCAGCATTTT
TRBD1,TRBJ2-2,-,TRBV11-3,CASSLEPWDRDTGELFF,TGTGCCAGCAGCTTAGAGCCTTGGGACAGGGATACCGGGGAGCTGTTTTTT
TRBD1,TRBJ1-1,few,TRBV28,CASRLGQGEAFF,TGTGCCAGCAGGCTGGGACAGGGGGAAGCTTTCTTT
TRBD2,TRBJ2-1,-,TRBV5-6,CASTPSGRAMNEQFF,TGTGCCAGCACCCCTAGCGGGAGGGCAATGAATGAGCAGTTCTTC
-,TRBJ2-7,medium-sized,TRBV30,CAWSVQAYEQYF,TGTGCCTGGAGTGTACAAGCCTACGAGCAGTACTTC
-,TRBJ2-5,-,TRBV5-5,CASSLIVDRETQYF,TGTGCCAGCAGCTTAATAGTGGACCGGGAGACCCAGTACTTC
TRBD1,TRBJ1-2,-,TRBV10-3,CAISDRDREGGYTF,TGTGCCATCAGTGACCGGGACAGGGAGGGTGGCTACACCTTC
-,TRBJ2-7,-,TRBV4-3,CASSQDRRFQYSYEQYF,TGCGCCAGCAGCCAAGATCGGAGATTTCAGTACTCCTACGAGCAGTACTTC
-,TRBJ2-1,-,TRBV4-1,CASSQETDRRGEQFF,TGCGCCAGCAGCCAAGAGACAGACCGGCGGGGTGAGCAGTTCTTC
TRBD2,TRBJ2-5,-,TRBV5-1,CASSLTGLAQKTQYF,TGCGCCAGCAGCTTAACGGGACTAGCTCAGAAGACCCAGTACTTC
TRBD2,TRBJ2-1,-,TRBV30,CAWRLAGSQVAQFF,TGTGCCTGGAGGCTAGCGGGAAGCCAGGTAGCGCAGTTCTTC
-,TRBJ1-2,-,TRBV14,CASSQDLSGVGYTF,TGTGCCAGCAGCCAAGATTTGTCAGGGGTTGGCTACACCTTC
-,TRBJ1-4,-,TRBV7-9,CASSHPGKAAEKLFF,TGTGCCAGCAGCCACCCGGGGAAGGCAGCGGAAAAACTGTTTTTT
-,TRBJ2-7,-,TRBV7-2,CASSSGSVIYEQYF,TGTGCCAGCAGCTCGGGGAGTGTGATCTACGAGCAGTACTTC
TRBD2,TRBJ2-1,once,TRBV11-2,CASSLDFPTGLADYNEQFF,TGTGCCAGCAGCTTAGATTTTCCCACCGGACTAGCGGACTACAATGAGCAGTTCTTC
-,TRBJ2-1,-,TRBV28,CASSLGSGGKHNEQFF,TGTGCCAGCAGTTTAGGGTCAGGCGGGAAACACAATGAGCAGTTCTTC
-,TRBJ1-2,-,TRBV19,CASIETPGPYGYTF,TGTGCCAGTATCGAGACTCCGGGACCGTATGGCTACACCTTC
-,TRBJ1-3,-,TRBV21-1,CASSVATGSGNTIYF,-
-,TRBJ1-1,-,TRBV10-3,CAISYSRLNTEAFF,TGTGCCATCAGTTACAGTAGATTGAACACTGAAGCTTTCTTT
-,TRBJ2-1,-,TRBV19,CASNPLGGHEQFF,TGTGCCAGTAATCCCCTCGGGGGCCATGAGCAGTTCTTC
-,TRBJ2-5,-,TRBV18,CASSQGQQETQYF,TGTGCCAGCTCCCAAGGACAGCAAGAGACCCAGTACTTC
-,TRBJ2-5,-,TRBV6-1,CASLRRERETQYF,TGTGCCAGCCTTCGACGGGAGCGAGAGACCCAGTACTTC
-,TRBJ1-4,few,TRBV7-9,CASSRTLGEKLFF,TGTGCCAGCAGCCGGACCCTTGGAGAAAAACTGTTTTTT
TRBD2,TRBJ2-1,-,TRBV7-3,CASSSGTTSYNEQFF,TGTGCCAGCAGCTCGGGGACTACCTCCTACAATGAGCAGTTCTTC
-,TRBJ2-1,-,TRBV15,CATSRVLSNNEQFF,TGTGCCACCAGCAGAGTATTGAGTAACAATGAGCAGTTCTTC
TRBD1,TRBJ2-1,-,TRBV10-3,CAISGGGTGHEQFF,TGTGCCATCAGTGGTGGCGGGACAGGGCATGAGCAGTTCTTC
-,TRBJ1-5,-,TRBV5-1,CASSLASEIVREGQPQHF,TGCGCCAGCAGCTTGGCGTCAGAAATCGTCAGGGAAGGTCAGCCCCAGCATTTT
-,TRBJ1-3,few,TRBV5-4,CASSRQSGNTIYF,TGTGCCTCCTCAAGGCAGTCTGGAAACACCATATATTTT
TRBD2,TRBJ2-3,once,TRBV6-5,CASNGLAGGTQYF,TGTGCCAGCAACGGGCTAGCGGGGGGTACGCAGTATTTT
TRBD2,TRBJ2-1,-,TRBV12-5,CASGLVIRAGDRGNEQFF,TGTGCTAGTGGTTTGGTAATTAGGGCGGGAGATCGGGGCAATGAGCAGTTCTTC
-,TRBJ1-2,-,TRBV10-3,CAISESGGRYGYTF,TGTGCCATCAGTGAGTCAGGTGGGCGCTATGGCTACACCTTC
-,TRBJ1-2,-,TRBV19,CASMGASRLVYGYTF,TGTGCCAGTATGGGTGCGAGTCGGCTGGTCTATGGCTACACCTTC
-,TRBJ2-3,-,TRBV10-2,CASIQGRTDTQYF,TGCGCCAGCATACAGGGGAGGACAGATACGCAGTATTTT
-,TRBJ2-7,-,TRBV19,CASSKRQAAYEQYF,TGTGCCAGTTCTAAACGGCAGGCCGCCTACGAGCAGTACTTC
-,TRBJ2-1,-,TRBV10-3,CAISGQYNEQFF,TGTGCCATCAGTGGACAGTACAATGAGCAGTTCTTC
-,TRBJ1-6,-,TRBV30,CAWSSSEASPLHF,TGTGCCTGGTCTTCGTCGGAGGCTTCACCCCTCCACTTT
-,TRBJ1-4,-,TRBV5-5,CASSVNSLPNEKLFF,TGTGCCAGCAGCGTTAACAGCCTACCGAATGAAAAACTGTTTTTT
-,TRBJ1-2,-,TRBV23-1,CARMEGEADSPRGYSYTF,TGCGCCAGAATGGAAGGAGAAGCAGACTCCCCGCGGGGGTATAGCTACACCTTC
TRBD2,TRBJ2-7,-,TRBV27,CASSPNLAGGTYEQYF,TGTGCCAGCAGTCCAAATCTAGCGGGGGGCACCTACGAGCAGTACTTC
-,TRBJ2-3,once,TRBV9,CASSGRPTIDTQYF,TGTGCCAGCAGCGGCCGACCGACAATAGATACGCAGTATTTT
-,TRBJ2-3,-,TRBV10-3,CAGGTDTDTQYF,TGTGCCGGCGGGACAGACACAGATACGCAGTATTTT
-,TRBJ1-3,-,TRBV6-5,CASSSDLGNTIYF,TGTGCCAGCAGCTCCGACCTGGGAAACACCATATATTTT